This T cell receptor beta chain was documented in a study of blood T cell repertoires in COVID-19. Study in general: COVID-19 samples, acute and convalescent, were from the United States, Italy and Spain. Sources were T cells, B-cell-depleted T cells, or PBMCs; the material itself was cDNA or gDNA.

This clone was picked up one time. Authors' methods: Amplification with reference gene primers provided the estimates of nucleated cell counts. Sequencing was performed with immunoSEQ multiplex PCR; in TCRdb, only in-frame clones are kept and a portion is missing. The DNA was the basis for D and trimming; V, J and clone size are from that table. The repertoire holds about 59,000 clones, with more than 75% as singletons. This TCR derives from an older man with acute or convalescent COVID-19. The sequenced material came from peripheral blood.

Written as DNA, the CDR3 is TGTGCCAGCAGCCTCCCGATGACTAGCCGACAAGAGACCCAGTACTTC. Translating gives CASSLPMTSRQETQYF. The chain carries TRBV7-2 and TRBJ2-5; 7 nucleotides align to TRBD2. The CDR3 is made up of 16 amino acids. The germline CDR1 and CDR2 sequences are SGHTA and FQGNSA. V lost 5 bases and J lost 2; bases outside the gene matches: 11.